This is a list of T cell receptor beta chains from one sample in a study of T cells after yellow fever vaccination. Via MiXCR, TCRdb re-called the 5' RACE reads, giving one row per CDR3 protein. In the table there are approximately 330,000 distinct CDR3 sequences, approximately 12% of which are singletons. The specimen comprised CD4+ T cells sorted from PBMCs, sampled 15 days after the yellow fever booster vaccination. These receptors all come from a man aged 18 to 29 who received the YFV17D yellow fever vaccine. CDR3s include the opening cysteine and the closing phenylalanine or tryptophan. A D gene is named only where the DNA matches it firmly. Clone sizes are given selectively: once, few, many, or a class where the clone is expanded.

CDR3 length	D gene	clone size	V gene	J gene	CDR3 DNA	CDR3 protein
14	-	-	TRBV7-2	TRBJ1-2	TGTGCCAGCAGCTTTGCGGGATTGAGCTATGGCTACACCTTC	CASSFAGLSYGYTF
15	TRBD2	-	TRBV6-4	TRBJ2-5	TGTGCCAGCAGTGTCAGCGGGGGGCCGCAGGAGACCCAGTACTTC	CASSVSGGPQETQYF
12	-	few	TRBV9	TRBJ1-2	TGTGCCAGCGCACGGGATAGCTATGGCTACACCTTC	CASARDSYGYTF
14	TRBD2	-	TRBV29-1	TRBJ2-3	TGCAGCGGCGACGGGGGGGGCTCCACAGATACGCAGTATTTT	CSGDGGGSTDTQYF
13	-	-	TRBV6-5	TRBJ1-5	TGTGCCAGCCGATTTGCTCAGGATCAGCCCCAGCATTTT	CASRFAQDQPQHF
16	-	few	TRBV25-1	TRBJ1-4	TGTGCCAGCAGTGACCCCTCCCAGGGGCGCGATGTAAAACTGTTTTTT	CASSDPSQGRDVKLFF
13	-	few	TRBV6-5	TRBJ1-2	TGTGCCAGCAGTCGACCGCGCGACTATGGCTACACCTTC	CASSRPRDYGYTF
14	-	few	TRBV7-3	TRBJ2-3	TGTGCCAGCAGCTTAGAGGGGGAGAGAGATACGCAGTATTTT	CASSLEGERDTQYF
12	-	few	TRBV28	TRBJ2-7	TGTGCCAGCAGCCCGGCATACTACGAGCAGTACTTC	CASSPAYYEQYF
13	-	-	TRBV30	TRBJ2-7	TGTGCCTGGAACATTCAGGGAAGGGGCGAGCAGTACTTC	CAWNIQGRGEQYF
15	-	-	TRBV24-1	TRBJ2-5	TGTGCCACCAGTGATGGAAGAAACGGAGGAGAGACCCAGTACTTC	CATSDGRNGGETQYF
14	TRBD1	-	TRBV6-1	TRBJ1-6	TGTGCCAGCAGTTCGCAGGGGGAGGGTTCACCCCTCCACTTT	CASSSQGEGSPLHF
14	-	-	TRBV9	TRBJ2-5	TGTGCCAGCAGCGTAGGGGGTACCCAAGAGACCCAGTACTTC	CASSVGGTQETQYF
13	-	few	TRBV12-3/TRBV12-4	TRBJ2-3	TGTGCCAGCAGTTTGCGGGATTGGGGTACGCAGTATTTT	CASSLRDWGTQYF
16	-	many	TRBV7-9	TRBJ2-1	TGTGCCAGCAGGGCCTACGGGGATCCCTCCTACAATGAGCAGTTCTTC	CASRAYGDPSYNEQFF
20	TRBD2	-	TRBV7-9	TRBJ2-3	TGTGCCAGCAGCTATCCGGGACTAGCGGGGGTAAGAAGGAGCACAGATACGCAGTATTTT	CASSYPGLAGVRRSTDTQYF
15	-	few	TRBV7-9	TRBJ2-3	TGTGCCAGCAGCTTAACGGCAGGCAACACAGATACGCAGTATTTT	CASSLTAGNTDTQYF
16	-	few	TRBV5-1	TRBJ2-5	TGCGCCAGCAGTTACCACCCGGGACAACAGCAAGAGACCCAGTACTTC	CASSYHPGQQQETQYF
14	TRBD1	-	TRBV5-1	TRBJ2-5	TGCGCCAGCAGCTTGGGGACAGGGGAAGAGACCCAGTACTTC	CASSLGTGEETQYF
13	-	-	TRBV12-3/TRBV12-4	TRBJ1-2	TGTGCCAGCAGTTTCGACGGATACTATGGCTACACCTTC	CASSFDGYYGYTF
15	-	once	TRBV28	TRBJ2-4	TGTGCCAGCAGTCCTGGCTCCCTGGGCGCAAACATTCAGTACTTC	CASSPGSLGANIQYF
16	TRBD1	-	TRBV20-1	TRBJ1-4	TGCAGTGCCAAGTCCCGGGACAGGGGCGGGCTGGAAAAACTGTTTTTT	CSAKSRDRGGLEKLFF
15	TRBD1	few	TRBV15	TRBJ2-1	TGTGCCACCAGCAGGGACAGGGGTTGGGACAATGAGCAGTTCTTC	CATSRDRGWDNEQFF
14	-	few	TRBV21-1	TRBJ1-1	TGTGCCAGCAGCAATTGGCGTATTCGGGCTGAAGCTTTCTTT	CASSNWRIRAEAFF
14	-	-	TRBV20-1	TRBJ1-2	TGCAGTGCTTCGGGGAATCCAGGCCCCTATGGCTACACCTTC	CSASGNPGPYGYTF
14	-	-	TRBV29-1	TRBJ1-1	TGCAGCGTCGTGACGAGGGTGGCGAACACTGAAGCTTTCTTT	CSVVTRVANTEAFF
13	TRBD1	few	TRBV20-1	TRBJ2-5	TGCAGTGCTAACCGGGACAGCCAAGAGACCCAGTACTTC	CSANRDSQETQYF
14	TRBD1	-	TRBV5-1	TRBJ2-2	TGCGCCAGCAGCAAGGGACAGGACACCGGGGAGCTGTTTTTT	CASSKGQDTGELFF
18	TRBD1	-	TRBV5-1	TRBJ1-6	TGCGCCAGCAGCTCAAACTACCGGGACAGCTCCTATAATTCACCCCTCCACTTT	CASSSNYRDSSYNSPLHF
12	-	-	TRBV12-3/TRBV12-4	TRBJ2-2	TGTGCCAGCAGGGAAGGGCCCGGGGAGCTGTTTTTT	CASREGPGELFF
10	-	-	TRBV20-1	TRBJ2-5	TGCAGTGCTATCCGGGCCACCCAGTACTTC	CSAIRATQYF
14	-	many	TRBV20-1	TRBJ1-4	TGCAGTGCTAGAGGAGGGGTCGGGGGAGAAAAACTGTTTTTT	CSARGGVGGEKLFF
15	-	few	TRBV7-2	TRBJ2-1	TGTGCCAGCAGCTTAGCGGGGGTCTCCTACAATGAGCAGTTCTTC	CASSLAGVSYNEQFF
15	-	few	TRBV20-1	TRBJ2-7	TGCAGTGCTCCCCAGTTAGCGGCAGGGGACTACGAGCAGTACTTC	CSAPQLAAGDYEQYF
16	-	few	TRBV7-7	TRBJ2-2	TGTGCTAGCAGCCAAGTCGGGACTGGTAACACCGGGGAGCTGTTTTTT	CASSQVGTGNTGELFF